The T cell receptor beta chain under discussion was sequenced for a study of tumor-infiltrating lymphocytes in primary liver carcinoma. The roughly 20-31 mg bulk tissue piece was not sorted before simultaneous RNA and DNA extraction. Patients' primary liver carcinoma was surgically resected. The input was around 0.5 ug total RNA; TCR beta cDNA was made from it with a constant-region primer. Slightly modified ARM-PCR with three nested multiplex PCR rounds yielded TCR beta libraries. The study ran its first two PCR rounds for 9 to 10 cycles each, using TRBV1-TRBV30 forward primers and a C-beta reverse primer. TCRdb recomputed calls from the multiplex PCR reads with MiXCR, one row per CDR3 protein. The sample has roughly 70,000 distinct CDR3 sequences; around 69% are singletons. CDR3 length equals 14 residues. Germline CDR1 reads MNHEY; CDR2 reads SVGEGT. As concerns this clonotype: No conserved phenylalanine or tryptophan ends this CDR3, so it is likely a read error.

The chain combines TRBV6-2 or TRBV6-3 with TRBJ1-5; D may be TRBD1 (5 bases). Material for sequencing was liver tumor tissue from sampling region 4. The subset is: tumor region T4, right-lateral pole. The receptor was isolated from a man in his forties with primary liver carcinoma and hepatitis B virus infection. The CDR3 DNA is TGTTCCAGCAAGAGGACAATGAGCAATCAGCCCCAGCATTAT. Translated: CSSKRTMSNQPQHY.